This is a list of T cell receptor beta chains from one sample in a study of T cells in Graves' hyperthyroidism and ophthalmopathy. TCRdb reprocessed the multiplex PCR reads via MiXCR and lists one record per CDR3 protein. Among a few hundred thousand distinct CDR3 sequences listed, 14% to 15% were seen once. The specimen sequenced was blood. The receptors stem from a woman in her twenties or thirties with Graves' hyperthyroidism. CDR3s include the opening cysteine and the closing phenylalanine or tryptophan. A D gene is named only where the DNA matches it firmly. The size entry is marked missing in some rows and otherwise reads once, few, many or a size class.

J gene,D gene,clone size,V gene,CDR3 DNA,CDR3 protein
TRBJ2-3,TRBD2,many,TRBV20-1,TGCAGTGCTACTAAGACTAGCGGGTTCACAGATACGCAGTATTTT,CSATKTSGFTDTQYF
TRBJ1-5,-,many,TRBV18,TGTGCCAGCTCACCTGGGCAGCCCCAGCATTTT,CASSPGQPQHF
TRBJ2-7,-,-,TRBV19,TGTGCCAGTAGTACACGACAGGCCTCCTACAATGAGCAGTACTTC,CASSTRQASYNEQYF
TRBJ2-7,-,-,TRBV15,TGTGCCACCAGCAGAGAACAGGGAAGCTCCTACGAGCAGTACTTC,CATSREQGSSYEQYF
TRBJ2-5,-,-,TRBV7-8,TGTGCCAGCAGCTCTAGACGGGACGGAAAAGAGACCCAGTACTTC,CASSSRRDGKETQYF
TRBJ1-5,TRBD1,many,TRBV20-1,TGCAGTGCTGGCCGGGACAGGGACAATCAGCCCCAGCATTTT,CSAGRDRDNQPQHF
TRBJ2-1,-,-,TRBV3-1,TGTGCCAGCAGCCAATACGTAGCAGCCTACGATGAGCAGTTCTTC,CASSQYVAAYDEQFF
TRBJ2-1,-,-,TRBV20-1,TGCAGTGCTAGATCTAGCCTCTTTATTTACAATGAGCAGTTCTTC,CSARSSLFIYNEQFF
TRBJ1-5,-,-,TRBV19,TGTGCCAGCTCTTACCTACAGGGACATAGCAATCAGCCCCAGCATTTT,CASSYLQGHSNQPQHF
TRBJ2-7,-,many,TRBV30,TGTGCCTGGAGTGTACGGGGCGCTCTCCCGATGTCCTACGAGCAGTACTTC,CAWSVRGALPMSYEQYF
TRBJ1-2,TRBD1,once,TRBV20-1,TGCCGTGCTAGAGTATCCTCGGGACAGGGAACGGTCGGGTTCTATGGCTACACCTTC,CRARVSSGQGTVGFYGYTF
TRBJ1-4,-,few,TRBV14,TGTGCCAGCAGCACCCGACAGTGGGTGGGGGAAAAACTGTTTTTT,CASSTRQWVGEKLFF
TRBJ2-1,-,-,TRBV19,TGTGCCAGTAGTGTGGACTACAATGAGCAGTTCTTC,CASSVDYNEQFF
TRBJ2-7,-,few,TRBV6-2/TRBV6-3,TGTGCCAGCCAATTGACAGGTTCTGCGGGGGAGCAGTACTTC,CASQLTGSAGEQYF
TRBJ1-6,-,-,TRBV3-1,TGTGCCAGCAGCCATACAGGGTTAGGGTCCTATAATTCACCCCTCCACTTT,CASSHTGLGSYNSPLHF
TRBJ1-2,TRBD1,few,TRBV4-1,TGCGCCAGCAGCCACAAGACAGGGGGAGGCTATGGCTACACCTTC,CASSHKTGGGYGYTF
TRBJ2-1,-,many,TRBV29-1,TGCAGCGTTGAAGCGTACTTCGACAATGAGCAGTTCTTC,CSVEAYFDNEQFF
TRBJ1-4,-,many,TRBV5-1,TGCGCCAGCAGCTTGTTAAGGGGAGCCGATGAAAAACTGTTTTTT,CASSLLRGADEKLFF
TRBJ2-5,TRBD2,many,TRBV5-1,TGCGCCAGCAGCTTGGGACCGGGACTAGCTACGGAGACCCAGTACTTC,CASSLGPGLATETQYF
TRBJ2-3,-,-,TRBV25-1,TGTGCCAGCCGAGCAGAGATCAGCACAGGTACGCAGTATTTT,CASRAEISTGTQYF
TRBJ2-5,TRBD1,many,TRBV20-1,TGCAGTGCCGATGGGACAGAGAGAGAGACCCAGTACTTC,CSADGTERETQYF
TRBJ2-5,-,many,TRBV24-1,TGTGCCACCAGTAATGACAGAGGAGAGACCCAGTACTTC,CATSNDRGETQYF
TRBJ2-1,-,many,TRBV20-1,TGCAGTGCTAGTCACGGGGGTCCCAATGAGCAGTTCTTC,CSASHGGPNEQFF
TRBJ1-2,TRBD1,-,TRBV9,TGTGCCAGCAGTCTGGGGGACAGGGGATCCTTCTATGGCTACACCTTC,CASSLGDRGSFYGYTF
TRBJ2-3,-,-,TRBV11-2,TGTGCCAGCAGCGTAGGCGTCAGCGACACGCAGTATTTT,CASSVGVSDTQYF
TRBJ2-1,TRBD2,-,TRBV25-1,TGTGCCAGCAGCCAGCGGGAGGGCTATTACAATGAGCAGTTCTTC,CASSQREGYYNEQFF
TRBJ1-2,-,many,TRBV18,TGTGCCAGCTCACTTTTGGACTATGGCTACACCTTC,CASSLLDYGYTF
TRBJ2-7,-,many,TRBV6-2/TRBV6-3,TGTGCCAGCAGCCACCGGGACACGATCTACGAGCAGTACTTC,CASSHRDTIYEQYF
TRBJ2-5,-,many,TRBV3-1,TGTGCCAGCAGCCAAGTGGCAGGGCTAACCCCAGAGACCCAGTACTTC,CASSQVAGLTPETQYF
TRBJ1-5,-,many,TRBV20-1,TGCAGTGCTAGAGATTGGAGGCAGGATCAGCCCCAGCATTTT,CSARDWRQDQPQHF
TRBJ2-7,-,-,TRBV5-1,TGCGCCAGCAGTTTGGAAGGGACCCTCTACGAGCAGTACTTC,CASSLEGTLYEQYF
TRBJ2-7,TRBD1,-,TRBV2,TGTGCCAGCAGCAGCTTAGGGACAGGGGACTACGAGCAGTACTTC,CASSSLGTGDYEQYF
TRBJ1-4,-,once,TRBV7-9,TGTGCCCGCAGCTTAGAGCGGAGGAATGAAAAACTGTTTTTT,CARSLERRNEKLFF
TRBJ2-7,TRBD2,many,TRBV6-1,TGTGCCAGCTGGCGGGACTACTCCTACGAGCAGTACTTC,CASWRDYSYEQYF
TRBJ1-4,-,few,TRBV5-5,TGTGCCAGCAGCGCCGTCCTGTCCCAGGAAAAACTGTTTTTT,CASSAVLSQEKLFF
TRBJ2-5,TRBD1,many,TRBV11-1,TGTGCCAGTACTACAGGGGGATATGGGGAGACCCAGTACTTC,CASTTGGYGETQYF
TRBJ2-7,-,-,TRBV7-2,TGTGCCAGCACTCGAAGCTCCTACGAGCAGTACTTC,CASTRSSYEQYF
TRBJ2-5,TRBD1,many,TRBV27,TGTGCCAGCAGTTTATCGCCCGGACAGGGGATCGAGACCCAGTACTTC,CASSLSPGQGIETQYF
TRBJ2-5,-,-,TRBV6-1,TGTGCCAGCACCGACGGGGCGGGACAGTTCGAGACCCAGTACTTC,CASTDGAGQFETQYF
TRBJ2-1,-,-,TRBV6-1,TGTGCCAGCAGAGCCCTCGGGGTTGGTGTCCAGTTCTTC,CASRALGVGVQFF
TRBJ1-5,TRBD1,-,TRBV6-1,TGTGCCAGCAGTTGGACAGGGACTTTTCAGCCCCAGCATTTT,CASSWTGTFQPQHF
TRBJ1-1,-,many,TRBV12-3/TRBV12-4,TGTGCCAGCAGATCTTACGCGGGAGGGAGCACTGAAGCTTTCTTT,CASRSYAGGSTEAFF
TRBJ1-1,-,few,TRBV29-1,TGCAGCGTTGAAGTCCAGATGAACACTGAAGCTTTCTTT,CSVEVQMNTEAFF
TRBJ1-5,TRBD1,-,TRBV3-1,TGTGCCAGCAGCCAAGATTCCTCCCCCCTGGGACAGGTCAATCAGCCCCAGCATTTT,CASSQDSSPLGQVNQPQHF
TRBJ1-1,TRBD1,many,TRBV11-2,TGTGCCAGCAGCCGGACAGGTCCTATGAACACTGAAGCTTTCTTT,CASSRTGPMNTEAFF
TRBJ1-2,-,many,TRBV16,TGTGCCAGCAGCCAATCGGAGGGGGATGGCTACACCTTC,CASSQSEGDGYTF
TRBJ2-1,-,many,TRBV28,TGTGCCAGCAGAACATCTAGCGAATACAACAATGAGCAGTTCTTC,CASRTSSEYNNEQFF
TRBJ2-1,-,-,TRBV27,TGTGCCAGCAGTTCACTACAGAGGCAGGTGCACAATGAGCAGTTCTTC,CASSSLQRQVHNEQFF
TRBJ2-7,-,many,TRBV29-1,TGCAGCGTTGAAGCCTGGGGGAAGACTAACGAGCAGTACTTC,CSVEAWGKTNEQYF
TRBJ2-7,-,many,TRBV6-1,TGTGCCAGCATTGGGGGACGCTCCTACGAGCAGTACTTC,CASIGGRSYEQYF
TRBJ2-7,-,many,TRBV28,TGTGCCAGCAGTAACGGGGCCCAGGGAGCTCAGGAGCAGTACTTC,CASSNGAQGAQEQYF
TRBJ2-3,TRBD1,-,TRBV2,TGTGCCAGCAGTGAGAGACAGGGGGCAGATACGCAGTATTTT,CASSERQGADTQYF
TRBJ2-5,-,many,TRBV11-2,TGTGCCAGCAGCGGAGGCAGTAAAGGGTTTGGAGAGACCCAGTACTTC,CASSGGSKGFGETQYF